These 8 T cell receptor beta chains share one sample of origin, sequenced in a study of T cell repertoires in cytomegalovirus infection. Using its own MiXCR run on the reads, TCRdb lists one record per CDR3 protein. The sample has a few hundred thousand distinct CDR3 sequences, roughly 25% seen once; the top ten hold more than 10%. No antigens are known for them. Sequences were derived from cultured PBMCs, sampled from culture after CMV antigen stimulation. These receptors were obtained from a human donor in good health (CMV status not recorded). Some clones in this sample may be carry-over from other donors' samples.

In its sample, this clonotype was seen many times. J is TRBJ1-2 and V is TRBV28; possible D gene TRBD1, 5 bases. CDR1 and CDR2 (germline): MDHEN, SYDVKM. The CDR3 is 13 amino acids. V was trimmed by 5 bases and J by 8 bases, leaving 15 bases between them. The CDR3 sequence is CASSLPGQGGYTF. The DNA for the CDR3 is TGTGCCAGCAGTCTCCCCGGCCAGGGCGGCTACACCTTC.

The V gene is TRBV6-5, the J gene TRBJ2-7; tentative D call: TRBD2 (5 bases). The ends were cut back, 5 bases at V and 3 bases at J, with 14 bases in the middle. The CDR3 has 14 residues. CDR1 and CDR2 from the germline V gene are MNHEY and SVGAGI. Written as DNA, the CDR3 is TGTGCCAGCAGTCGGCAGGACTGGGACTACGAGCAGTACTTC. Protein product: CASSRQDWDYEQYF.

This clonotype showed up just once. The chain is built from TRBV6-1 and TRBJ2-1; maybe TRBD1 (6 bases). Germline V gene data show CDR1 as MNHNS and CDR2 as SASEGT. This CDR3 is 14 amino acids long. V lost 6 bases and J 7 bases, leaving 16 bases between the germline ends. CDR3 loop: CASRYTGFGNEQFF. The CDR3 DNA reads TGTGCCAGCAGATACACAGGGTTTGGGAATGAGCAGTTCTTC.

This clonotype was seen repeatedly, ten times or more. The rearrangement joins TRBV7-2 to TRBJ1-2; 12 bases are shared with TRBD1. The V and J ends lost 8 bases and 4 bases, in that order; junction bases with no gene match: 14. This CDR3 has 17 residues. Germline V gene sequence: CDR1 SGHTA, CDR2 FQGNSA. The CDR3: CASEGQGAEFVTYGYTF. CDR3 bases: TGTGCCAGCGAGGGACAGGGGGCAGAATTTGTAACCTATGGCTACACCTTC.

The table lists this clonotype with a few counts. This chain joins TRBV28 and TRBJ2-4; a weak D match, TRBD2 (6 bases). Trimming pared 5 bases from V and 1 base from J, leaving 15 bases between. The CDR3 runs to 16 residues. Germline values: CDR1 MDHEN, CDR2 SYDVKM. The CDR3 loop is CASSPDPAGAKNIQYF. The CDR3 DNA reads TGTGCCAGCAGTCCAGACCCCGCGGGGGCCAAAAACATTCAGTACTTC.

This clonotype has just a few counts. The chain couples TRBV20-1 to TRBJ1-6; 7 bases align to TRBD1. The CDR3 extends over 13 amino acids. From germline, CDR1 is DFQATT and CDR2 SNEGSKA (reference sequence). J lost 6 bases, V lost 6 bases, and 5 bases had no gene match. The CDR3 sequence: CSARDSFNSPLHF. CDR3 DNA sequence: TGCAGTGCCCGGGACAGCTTTAATTCACCCCTCCACTTT.

There are many counts of this clonotype. This chain links TRBV12-3 or TRBV12-4 with TRBJ1-1; D is unclear. V lost 4 bases and J lost 0, with 6 bases in between. The CDR3 is 13 amino acids. The CDR3 region has the DNA TGTGCCAGCAGTTCCGAGTTGAACACTGAAGCTTTCTTT. This sequence encodes CASSSELNTEAFF.

This clonotype showed up just a few times. The chain carries TRBV12-3 or TRBV12-4 and TRBJ2-3; 12 bases are shared with TRBD2. The V and J ends lost 1 base and 4 bases, in that order; junction bases with no gene match: 9. The CDR3 loop spans 18 amino acids. CDR3 sequence (DNA): TGTGCCAGCAGTTTAGGCCCTTCCCTAGCGGGAGGGTCAGATACGCAGTATTTT. It translates to CASSLGPSLAGGSDTQYF.